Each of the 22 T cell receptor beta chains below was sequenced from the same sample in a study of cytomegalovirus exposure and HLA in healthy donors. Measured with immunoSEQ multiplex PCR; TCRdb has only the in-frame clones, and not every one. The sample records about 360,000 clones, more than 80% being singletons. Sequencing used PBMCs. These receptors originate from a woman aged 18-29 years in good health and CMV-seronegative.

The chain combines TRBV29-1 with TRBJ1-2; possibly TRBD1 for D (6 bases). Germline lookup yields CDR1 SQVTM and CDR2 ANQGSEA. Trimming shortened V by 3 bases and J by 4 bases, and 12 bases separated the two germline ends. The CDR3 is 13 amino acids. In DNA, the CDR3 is TGCAGCGTTGATGAGGGGGACGGCTATGGCTACACCTTC. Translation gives CSVDEGDGYGYTF.

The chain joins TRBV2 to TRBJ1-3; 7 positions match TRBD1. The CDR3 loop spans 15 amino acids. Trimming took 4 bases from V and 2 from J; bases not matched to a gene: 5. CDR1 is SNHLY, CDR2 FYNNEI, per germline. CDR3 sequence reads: CASSAQGVAGNTIYF. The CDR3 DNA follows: TGTGCCAGCAGTGCGCAGGGGGTAGCTGGAAACACCATATATTTT.

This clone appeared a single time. In DNA, the CDR3 is TGTGCCAGCAGTTCTCAGGGGATCTCTGGGGCCAACGTCCTGACTTTC. Its protein product is CASSSQGISGANVLTF. V gene TRBV6-5 combines with J gene TRBJ2-6; D is perhaps TRBD1 (6 bases). The CDR3 loop spans 16 amino acids. Germline CDR1 and CDR2: MNHEY and SVGAGI. Between the trimmed V and J ends, which lost 4 bases and 0 bases, there was a span of 10 bases.

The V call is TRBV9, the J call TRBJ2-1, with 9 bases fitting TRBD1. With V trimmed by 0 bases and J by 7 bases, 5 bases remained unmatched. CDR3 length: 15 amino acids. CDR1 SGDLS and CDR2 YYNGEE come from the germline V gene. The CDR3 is CASSVGTGGRNEQFF. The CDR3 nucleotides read TGTGCCAGCAGCGTAGGTACAGGGGGCCGAAATGAGCAGTTCTTC. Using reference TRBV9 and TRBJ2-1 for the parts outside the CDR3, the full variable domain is DSGVTQTPKHLITATGQRVTLRCSPRSGDLSVYWYQQSLDQGLQFLIQYYNGEERAKGNILERFSAQQFPDLHSELNLSSLELGDSALYFCASSVGTGGRNEQFFGPGTRLTVL.

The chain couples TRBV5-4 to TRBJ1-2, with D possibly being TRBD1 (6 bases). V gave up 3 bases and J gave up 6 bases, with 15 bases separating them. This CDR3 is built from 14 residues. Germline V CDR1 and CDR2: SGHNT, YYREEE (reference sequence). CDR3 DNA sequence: TGTGCCAGCAGCTCGGACACAGGGAACCATGGCTACACCTTC. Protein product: CASSSDTGNHGYTF. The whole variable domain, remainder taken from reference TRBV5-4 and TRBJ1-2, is ETGVTQSPTHLIKTRGQQVTLRCSSQSGHNTVSWYQQALGQGPQFIFQYYREEENGRGNFPPRFSGLQFPNYSSELNVNALELDDSALYLCASSSDTGNHGYTFGSGTRLTVV.

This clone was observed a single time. The CDR3: CASSLSGQGYNEQFF. CDR3 coding DNA: TGCGCCAGCAGCTTGTCGGGACAGGGGTACAATGAGCAGTTCTTC. The V and J genes are TRBV5-1 and TRBJ2-1; 10 bases line up with TRBD1. The CDR3 is 15 amino acids. V gave up 1 base and J gave up 4 bases; unmatched junction bases: 2. Germline values: CDR1 SGHRS, CDR2 YFSETQ.

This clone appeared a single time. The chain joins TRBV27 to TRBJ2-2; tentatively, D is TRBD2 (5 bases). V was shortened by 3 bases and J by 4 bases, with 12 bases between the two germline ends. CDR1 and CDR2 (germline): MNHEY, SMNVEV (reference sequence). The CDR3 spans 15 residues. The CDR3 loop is CASSLRDLGTGELFF. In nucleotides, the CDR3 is TGTGCCAGCAGTTTGAGGGATTTGGGCACCGGGGAGCTGTTTTTT.

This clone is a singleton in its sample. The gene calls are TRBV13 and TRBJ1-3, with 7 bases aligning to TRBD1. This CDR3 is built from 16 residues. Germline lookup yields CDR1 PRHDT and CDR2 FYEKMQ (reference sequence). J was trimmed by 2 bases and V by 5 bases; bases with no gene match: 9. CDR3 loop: CASSPRGGQAGNTIYF. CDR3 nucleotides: TGTGCCAGCAGCCCTAGGGGCGGACAGGCTGGAAACACCATATATTTT. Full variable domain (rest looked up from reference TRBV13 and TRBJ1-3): AAGVIQSPRHLIKEKRETATLKCYPIPRHDTVYWYQQGPGQDPQFLISFYEKMQSDKGSIPDRFSAQQFSDYHSELNMSSLELGDSALYFCASSPRGGQAGNTIYFGEGSWLTVV.

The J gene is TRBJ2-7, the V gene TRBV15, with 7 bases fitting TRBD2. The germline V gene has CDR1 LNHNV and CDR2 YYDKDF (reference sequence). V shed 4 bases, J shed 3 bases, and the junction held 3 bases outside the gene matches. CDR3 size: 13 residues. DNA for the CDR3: TGTGCCACCAGCACAAGCGGGAACTACGAGCAGTACTTC. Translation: CATSTSGNYEQYF. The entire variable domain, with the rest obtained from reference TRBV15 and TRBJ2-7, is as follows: DAMVIQNPRYQVTQFGKPVTLSCSQTLNHNVMYWYQQKSSQAPKLLFHYYDKDFNNEADTPDNFQSRRPNTSFCFLDIRSPGLGDTAMYLCATSTSGNYEQYFGPGTRLTVT.

The CDR3 coding sequence is TGTGCCGAGGGACAGCTGAATTCACCCCTCCACTTT. Amino acid sequence: CAEGQLNSPLHF. J is TRBJ1-6 and V is TRBV2; 7 positions match TRBD1. Germline V gene lookup returns CDR1 SNHLY and CDR2 FYNNEI. The CDR3 sequence is 12 residues long. V trimming: 11 bases; J trimming: 7 bases; junction bases outside the gene matches: 5.

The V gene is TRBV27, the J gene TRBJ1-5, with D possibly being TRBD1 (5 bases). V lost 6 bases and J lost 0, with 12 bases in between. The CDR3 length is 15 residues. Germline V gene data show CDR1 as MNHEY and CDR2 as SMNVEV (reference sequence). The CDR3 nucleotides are TGTGCCAGCAGACCGACAGCCTATAGCAATCAGCCCCAGCATTTT. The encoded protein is CASRPTAYSNQPQHF.

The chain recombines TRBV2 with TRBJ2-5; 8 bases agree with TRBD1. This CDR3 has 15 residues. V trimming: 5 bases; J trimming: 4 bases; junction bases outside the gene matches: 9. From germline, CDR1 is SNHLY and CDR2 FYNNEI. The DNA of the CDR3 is TGTGCCAGCAGTTCCCAGGGGGCGAGCGGAGAGACCCAGTACTTC. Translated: CASSSQGASGETQYF.

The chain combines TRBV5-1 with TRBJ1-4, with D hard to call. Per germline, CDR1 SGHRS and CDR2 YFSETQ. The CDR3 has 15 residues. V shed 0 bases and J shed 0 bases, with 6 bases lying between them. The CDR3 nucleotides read TGCGCCAGCAGCTTGGGGGCTTCAACTAATGAAAAACTGTTTTTT. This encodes CASSLGASTNEKLFF.

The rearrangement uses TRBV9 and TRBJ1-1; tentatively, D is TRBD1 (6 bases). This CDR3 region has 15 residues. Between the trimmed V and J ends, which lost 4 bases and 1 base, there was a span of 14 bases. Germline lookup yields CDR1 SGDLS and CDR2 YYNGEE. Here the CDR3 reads CASSPTKGENTEAFF. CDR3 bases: TGTGCCAGCAGCCCCACCAAGGGGGAGAACACTGAAGCTTTCTTT.

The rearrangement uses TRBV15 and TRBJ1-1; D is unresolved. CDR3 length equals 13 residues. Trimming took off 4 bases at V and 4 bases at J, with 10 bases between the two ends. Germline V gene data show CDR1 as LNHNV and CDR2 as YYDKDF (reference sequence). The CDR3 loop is CATSKTPSTEAFF. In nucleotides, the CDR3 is TGTGCCACCAGCAAAACACCCTCCACTGAAGCTTTCTTT.

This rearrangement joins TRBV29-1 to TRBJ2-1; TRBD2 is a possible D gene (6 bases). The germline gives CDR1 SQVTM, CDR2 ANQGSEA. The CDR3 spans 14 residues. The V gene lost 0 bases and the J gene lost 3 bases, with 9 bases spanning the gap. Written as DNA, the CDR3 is TGCAGCGTTGAAGAGGAGGGGAACTACAATGAGCAGTTCTTC. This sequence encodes CSVEEEGNYNEQFF.

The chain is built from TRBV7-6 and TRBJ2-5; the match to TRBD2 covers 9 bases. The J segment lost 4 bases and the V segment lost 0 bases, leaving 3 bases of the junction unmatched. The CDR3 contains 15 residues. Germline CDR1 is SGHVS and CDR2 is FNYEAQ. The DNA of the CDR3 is TGTGCCAGCAGCTTAGCCCGAGCGGGAGGAGAGACCCAGTACTTC. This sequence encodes CASSLARAGGETQYF.

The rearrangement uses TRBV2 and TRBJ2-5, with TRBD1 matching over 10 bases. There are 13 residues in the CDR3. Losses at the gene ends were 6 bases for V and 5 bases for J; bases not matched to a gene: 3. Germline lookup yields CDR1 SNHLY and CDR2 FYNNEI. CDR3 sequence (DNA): TGTGCCAGCAGCCGACAGGGGGCGGAGACCCAGTACTTC. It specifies CASSRQGAETQYF.

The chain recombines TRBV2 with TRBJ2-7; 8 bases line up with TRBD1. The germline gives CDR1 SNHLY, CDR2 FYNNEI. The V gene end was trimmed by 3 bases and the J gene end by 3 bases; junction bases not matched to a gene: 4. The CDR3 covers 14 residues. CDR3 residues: CASSEGTGHYEQYF. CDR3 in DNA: TGTGCCAGCAGTGAGGGGACAGGACACTACGAGCAGTACTTC. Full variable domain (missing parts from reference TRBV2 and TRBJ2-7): EPEVTQTPSHQVTQMGQEVILRCVPISNHLYFYWYRQILGQKVEFLVSFYNNEISEKSEIFDDQFSVERPDGSNFTLKIRSTKLEDSAMYFCASSEGTGHYEQYFGPGTRLTVT.

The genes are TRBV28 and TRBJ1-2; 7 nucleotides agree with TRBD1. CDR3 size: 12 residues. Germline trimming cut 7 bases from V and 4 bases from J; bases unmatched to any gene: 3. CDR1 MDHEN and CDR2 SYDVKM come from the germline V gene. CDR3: CASNRGSYGYTF. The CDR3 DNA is TGTGCCAGCAACAGGGGCAGCTATGGCTACACCTTC.

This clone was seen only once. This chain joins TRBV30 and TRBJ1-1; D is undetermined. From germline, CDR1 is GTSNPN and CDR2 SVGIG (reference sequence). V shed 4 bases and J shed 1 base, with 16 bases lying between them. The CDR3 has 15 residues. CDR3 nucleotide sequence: TGTGCCTGGATCCTACCTTCTCCAGGGAACACTGAAGCTTTCTTT. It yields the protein CAWILPSPGNTEAFF.

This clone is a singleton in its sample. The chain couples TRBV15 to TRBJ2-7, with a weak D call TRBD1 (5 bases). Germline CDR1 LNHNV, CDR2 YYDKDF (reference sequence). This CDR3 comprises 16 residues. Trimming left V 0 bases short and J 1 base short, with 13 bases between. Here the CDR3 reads CATSRDPGRRSYEQYF. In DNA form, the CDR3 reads TGTGCCACCAGCAGAGATCCAGGGCGTCGGTCCTACGAGCAGTACTTC.